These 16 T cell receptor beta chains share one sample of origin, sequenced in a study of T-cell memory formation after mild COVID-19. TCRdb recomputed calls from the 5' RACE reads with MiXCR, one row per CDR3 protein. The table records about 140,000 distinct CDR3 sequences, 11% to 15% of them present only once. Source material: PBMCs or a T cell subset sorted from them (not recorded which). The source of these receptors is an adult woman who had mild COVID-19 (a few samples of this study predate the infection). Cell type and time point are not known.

CDR3 loop: CASSQKEAEQFF. The CDR3 region has the DNA TGTGCCAGCAGCCAGAAGGAGGCTGAGCAGTTCTTC. The chain has TRBV11-3 and TRBJ2-1; D may be TRBD2 (5 bases). The length of the CDR3 is 12 residues. CDR1 is SGHNT and CDR2 is YENEEA in the germline V gene. With 5 bases removed from V and 9 bases from J, the gap between germline ends came to 11 bases.

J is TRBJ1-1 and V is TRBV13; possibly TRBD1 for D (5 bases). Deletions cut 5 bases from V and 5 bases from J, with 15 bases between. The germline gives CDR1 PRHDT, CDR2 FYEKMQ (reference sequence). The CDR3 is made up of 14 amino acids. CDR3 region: CASSPQGIGTEAFF. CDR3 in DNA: TGTGCCAGCAGCCCTCAGGGTATTGGGACTGAAGCTTTCTTT.

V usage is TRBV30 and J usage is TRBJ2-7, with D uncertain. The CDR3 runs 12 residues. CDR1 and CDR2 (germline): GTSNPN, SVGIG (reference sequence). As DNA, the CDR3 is TGTGCTTTTACCCGCAGTCCCTACGAGCAGTACTTC. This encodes CAFTRSPYEQYF.

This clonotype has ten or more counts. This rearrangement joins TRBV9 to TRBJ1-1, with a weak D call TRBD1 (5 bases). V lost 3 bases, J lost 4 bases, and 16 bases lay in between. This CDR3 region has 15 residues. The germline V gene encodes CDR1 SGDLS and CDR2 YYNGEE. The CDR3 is CASSAGSQFGTEAFF. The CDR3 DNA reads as TGTGCCAGCAGCGCAGGGTCACAGTTCGGCACTGAAGCTTTCTTT.

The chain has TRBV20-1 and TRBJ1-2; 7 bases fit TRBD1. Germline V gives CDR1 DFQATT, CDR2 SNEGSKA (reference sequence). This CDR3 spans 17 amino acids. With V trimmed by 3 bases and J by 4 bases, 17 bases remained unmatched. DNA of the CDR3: TGCAGTGCTAGCCCCGTACAGGGGAGATACCTTACCTATGGCTACACCTTC. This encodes CSASPVQGRYLTYGYTF.

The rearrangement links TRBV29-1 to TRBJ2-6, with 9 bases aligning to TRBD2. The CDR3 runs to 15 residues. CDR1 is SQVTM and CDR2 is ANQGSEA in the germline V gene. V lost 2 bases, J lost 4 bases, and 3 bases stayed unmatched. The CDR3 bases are TGCAGCGTTGAACAAGGGACTAGCGGGGCCAACGTCCTGACTTTC. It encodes CSVEQGTSGANVLTF.

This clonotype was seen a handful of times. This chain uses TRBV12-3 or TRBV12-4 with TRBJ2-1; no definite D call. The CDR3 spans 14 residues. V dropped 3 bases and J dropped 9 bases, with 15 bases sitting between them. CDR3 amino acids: CASSFASPDAEQFF. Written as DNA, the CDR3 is TGTGCCAGCAGTTTTGCCTCCCCTGATGCTGAGCAGTTCTTC.

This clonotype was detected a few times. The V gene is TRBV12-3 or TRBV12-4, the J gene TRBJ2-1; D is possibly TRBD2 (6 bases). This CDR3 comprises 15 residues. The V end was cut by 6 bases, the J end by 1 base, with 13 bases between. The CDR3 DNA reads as TGTGCCAGCAGAGACCAAAGCGGGTCCTACAATGAGCAGTTCTTC. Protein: CASRDQSGSYNEQFF.

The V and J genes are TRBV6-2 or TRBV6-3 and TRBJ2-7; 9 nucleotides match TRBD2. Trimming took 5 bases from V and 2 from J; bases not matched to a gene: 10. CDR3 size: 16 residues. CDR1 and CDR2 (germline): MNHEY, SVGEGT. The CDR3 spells CASSKFSGSLTYEQYF. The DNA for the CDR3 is TGTGCCAGCAGTAAGTTTAGCGGGAGTCTAACCTACGAGCAGTACTTC.

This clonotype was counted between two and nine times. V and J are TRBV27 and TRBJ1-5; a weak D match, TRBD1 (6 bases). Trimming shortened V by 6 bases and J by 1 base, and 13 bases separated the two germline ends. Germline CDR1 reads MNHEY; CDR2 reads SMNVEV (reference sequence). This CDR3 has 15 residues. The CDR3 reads CASSPDRWSNQPQHF. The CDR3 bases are TGTGCCAGCAGCCCCGACAGGTGGAGCAATCAGCCCCAGCATTTT.

The CDR3 loop reads CATRERASVEKLFF. The CDR3 nucleotides are TGTGCCACCAGGGAGCGCGCCTCGGTCGAAAAACTGTTTTTT. The V gene is TRBV15, the J gene TRBJ1-4; D unresolved. CDR1 and CDR2 from the germline V gene are LNHNV and YYDKDF (reference sequence). The CDR3 runs 14 residues. The V and J ends lost 6 bases and 8 bases respectively, with 16 bases between them.

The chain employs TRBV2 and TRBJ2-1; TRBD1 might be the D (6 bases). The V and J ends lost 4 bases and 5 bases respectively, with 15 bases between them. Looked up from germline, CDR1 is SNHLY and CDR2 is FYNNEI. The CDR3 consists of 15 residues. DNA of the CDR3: TGTGCCAGCAGTGGACGGGACACTATCAACAATGAGCAGTTCTTC. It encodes CASSGRDTINNEQFF.

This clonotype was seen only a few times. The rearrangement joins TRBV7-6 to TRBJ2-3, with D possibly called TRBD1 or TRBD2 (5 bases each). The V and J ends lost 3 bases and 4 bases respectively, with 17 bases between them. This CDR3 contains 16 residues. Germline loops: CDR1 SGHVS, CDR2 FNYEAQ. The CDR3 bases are TGTGCCAGCAGCTTTCAGCCAGAGGGGCAGGCAGATACGCAGTATTTT. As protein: CASSFQPEGQADTQYF. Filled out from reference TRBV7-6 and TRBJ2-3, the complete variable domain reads GAGVSQSPRYKVTKRGQDVALRCDPISGHVSLYWYRQALGQGPEFLTYFNYEAQQDKSGLPNDRFSAERPEGSISTLTIQRTEQRDSAMYRCASSFQPEGQADTQYFGPGTRLTVL.

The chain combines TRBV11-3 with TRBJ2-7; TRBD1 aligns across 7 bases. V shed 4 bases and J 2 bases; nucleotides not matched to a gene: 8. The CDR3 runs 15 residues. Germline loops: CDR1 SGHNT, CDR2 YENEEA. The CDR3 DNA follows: TGTGCCAGCAGCTCCCCCGGGACAGAGGCCTACGAGCAGTACTTC. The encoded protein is CASSSPGTEAYEQYF.

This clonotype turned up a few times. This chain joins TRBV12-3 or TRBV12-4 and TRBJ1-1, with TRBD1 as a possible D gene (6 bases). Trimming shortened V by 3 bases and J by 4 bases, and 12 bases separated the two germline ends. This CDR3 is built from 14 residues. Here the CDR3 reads CASSLTGLSTEAFF. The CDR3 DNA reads TGTGCCAGCAGTTTGACAGGCCTGAGCACTGAAGCTTTCTTT.

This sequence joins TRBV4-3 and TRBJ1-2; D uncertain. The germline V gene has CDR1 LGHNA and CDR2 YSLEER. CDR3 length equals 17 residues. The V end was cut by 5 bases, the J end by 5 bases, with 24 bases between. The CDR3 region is CASSSQRMSDPGYGYTF. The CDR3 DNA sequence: TGCGCCAGCAGCTCACAAAGGATGAGTGACCCGGGTTATGGCTACACCTTC.